The clone carrying this T cell receptor beta chain was observed a handful of times. This entry is derived from a study of neoadjuvant anti-PD-1 for oral cavity cancer. Overall study context: Patients without progression got a fourth dose around day 43.

Time point given: after neoadjuvant nivolumab, at surgical resection. Patients had newly diagnosed, untreated stage II-IVA oral cavity squamous cell carcinoma. Cohort: HPV-negative, locally advanced oral cavity squamous cell carcinoma patients. Two replicates per tumor sample, mostly from around 4.9 ug of genomic DNA. Repertoires were generated with immunoSEQ multiplex PCR, while TCRdb's copy carries only in-frame clones and drops some. The data show tens of thousands of clones, with 26% seen just once and about 16% held by the top ten. V gave up 2 bases and J gave up 3 bases, with 11 bases separating them. This CDR3 is built from 14 residues. Germline V lookup: CDR1 SGHTA, CDR2 FQGNSA.

This specimen was tumor tissue, taken after nivolumab (anti-PD-1) treatment. The clonotype originates from a person aged 35-79 years with oral cavity squamous cell carcinoma. V usage is TRBV7-2 and J usage is TRBJ2-7; D remains unclear. Here the CDR3 DNA reads TGTGCCAGCAGCTTAAACGGTCAAATCTACGAGCAGTACTTC. It is translated as CASSLNGQIYEQYF.